This TCR beta chain was identified in a study of blood T cells in healthy people across ages. CDR3 length: 17 residues. With V trimmed by 6 bases and J by 3 bases, 7 bases remained unmatched. CDR1 is MNHEY, CDR2 SVGEGT, per germline. This clonotype has a handful of counts. The second PCR ran about 6 to 11 cycles with a sample-barcoded 5' primer and J-beta primers. One entry per CDR3 protein, called by TCRdb with MiXCR from the 5' RACE reads. The sample contains about 1 million distinct CDR3 sequences, around 45% of which appear only once. The sample comprised blood. This chain connects TRBV6-2 or TRBV6-3 to TRBJ2-3; TRBD2 agrees at 15 bases. This TCR derives from a woman aged 55-70 years in good health. Written as DNA, the CDR3 is TGTGCCAGCAGCGGACTAGCGGGAGGGCGTGCTACAGATACGCAGTATTTT. It encodes CASSGLAGGRATDTQYF.